This paragraph covers one TCR beta chain sequence. Terminally differentiated effector memory CD45RA+ cells were left out of the naive CD8 fraction, which was CD45RO-negative and positively selected for CCR7. Profiling relied on immunoSEQ multiplex PCR, and the TCRdb table lists in-frame clones only, not all of them. The table shows about 1,800,000 clones, with roughly 95% occurring only once. This entry is derived from a study of shared clonotypes between healthy human individuals. Sequenced: naive CD8+ T cells sorted from blood. This TCR was recovered from a young man in good health.

The CDR3 is CASSEQDGMNTEAFF. CDR3 nucleotides: TGTGCCAGCAGTGAGCAGGACGGAATGAACACTGAAGCTTTCTTT. V gene TRBV25-1 combines with J gene TRBJ1-1; D unresolved. The germline V gene encodes CDR1 MGHDK and CDR2 SYGVNS. This CDR3 is built from 15 residues. V was pared by 3 bases and J by 0 bases, with 11 bases between. The variable domain in full, completed from reference TRBV25-1 and TRBJ1-1, reads EADIYQTPRYLVIGTGKKITLECSQTMGHDKMYWYQQDPGMELHLIHYSYGVNSTEKGDLSSESTVSRIRTEHFPLTLESARPSHTSQYLCASSEQDGMNTEAFFGQGTRLTVV.